This T cell receptor beta chain was sequenced for a study of T cell changes during pregnancy in multiple sclerosis. TCRdb's table, derived via immunoSEQ multiplex PCR, lists solely in-frame clones and lacks some. The sample lists fewer than 65,000 clones, around 93% occurring once. The CDR3 is 14 residues long. Per germline, CDR1 SQVTM and CDR2 ANQGSEA. J lost 8 bases, V lost 3 bases, and 7 bases had no gene match. The specimen comprised peripheral blood, sampled in the second trimester of pregnancy. This TCR was sampled from a female donor with multiple sclerosis, enrolled in a pregnancy study. This chain links TRBV29-1 with TRBJ2-1; 10 bases map to TRBD2. As DNA, the CDR3 is TGCAGCGTTGATGAGGTAGCGGGAGGCTATGAGCAGTTCTTC. This encodes CSVDEVAGGYEQFF.